This entry lists 22 T cell receptor beta chains sequenced from one sample in a study of long-term antiretroviral therapy in people with HIV. At the survey level, the v3.0 immunoSEQ assay was run. The table came from immunoSEQ multiplex PCR; TCRdb's copy has only in-frame clones and leaves some out. The repertoire holds thousands of clones, with about three quarters as singletons. Sequencing was performed on unsorted PBMCs, taken 1.8 years before starting antiretroviral therapy. These receptors all stem from a man aged 35 to 55 with HIV.

CDR3 region: CASSLDIAGANVLTF. DNA of the CDR3: TGTGCCAGCAGTTTGGATATAGCTGGGGCCAACGTCCTGACTTTC. The chain is built from TRBV27 and TRBJ2-6, with no clear D. Looked up from germline, CDR1 is MNHEY and CDR2 is SMNVEV (reference sequence). The CDR3 totals 15 residues. Trimming left V 3 bases short and J 2 bases short, with 8 bases between.

The V call is TRBV11-3, the J call TRBJ2-4; D might be TRBD1 (6 bases). The CDR3 is 16 residues long. Germline loops: CDR1 SGHNT, CDR2 YENEEA. Between the trimmed V and J ends, which lost 4 bases and 5 bases, there was a span of 18 bases. CDR3 nucleotide sequence: TGTGCCAGCAGCTCGTCCAGGGGCGGTTTTGAAAACATTCAGTACTTC. It specifies CASSSSRGGFENIQYF.

The CDR3 loop is CASSLGGTGGRETQYF. The CDR3 DNA reads as TGTGCCAGCAGCTTAGGCGGCACAGGGGGTAGAGAGACCCAGTACTTC. The J gene is TRBJ2-5, the V gene TRBV11-2; 8 bases map to TRBD1. The CDR3 consists of 16 residues. V lost 1 base to trimming and J lost 4 bases; unmatched junction nucleotides: 8. CDR1 SGHAT and CDR2 FQNNGV come from the germline V gene. Using reference TRBV11-2 and TRBJ2-5 for the parts outside the CDR3, the full variable domain is EAGVAQSPRYKIIEKRQSVAFWCNPISGHATLYWYQQILGQGPKLLIQFQNNGVVDDSQLPKDRFSAERLKGVDSTLKIQPAKLEDSAVYLCASSLGGTGGRETQYFGPGTRLLVL.

The chain couples TRBV29-1 to TRBJ2-7; 9 bases align to TRBD2. The junction had 2 bases not matched to a gene; V was cut back by 1 base and J by 1 base. The CDR3 contains 14 residues. CDR1 SQVTM and CDR2 ANQGSEA come from the germline V gene. CDR3 region: CSVEGLAGSYEQYF. The CDR3 DNA follows: TGCAGCGTTGAAGGGCTAGCGGGGTCCTACGAGCAGTACTTC.

This clone was seen once. This chain connects TRBV15 to TRBJ2-5; no clear D. Trimming left V 1 base short and J 2 bases short, with 8 bases between. This CDR3 comprises 14 residues. Germline V gene sequence: CDR1 LNHNV, CDR2 YYDKDF (reference sequence). CDR3 sequence (DNA): TGTGCCACCAGCAGAGGAAGCGCTCAAGAGACCCAGTACTTC. As protein: CATSRGSAQETQYF. The full variable domain, rest sourced from reference TRBV15 and TRBJ2-5, is DAMVIQNPRYQVTQFGKPVTLSCSQTLNHNVMYWYQQKSSQAPKLLFHYYDKDFNNEADTPDNFQSRRPNTSFCFLDIRSPGLGDTAMYLCATSRGSAQETQYFGPGTRLLVL.

The rearrangement uses TRBV7-9 and TRBJ1-4; a possible D gene is TRBD1 (6 bases). Trimming took 1 base from V and 5 from J, leaving 11 bases between them. Per the germline V gene, CDR1 is SEHNR and CDR2 is FQNEAQ (reference sequence). The CDR3 covers 15 residues. CDR3 nucleotides: TGTGCCAGCAGCTTAGGGACAGCTGCGAATGAAAAACTGTTTTTT. Protein sequence: CASSLGTAANEKLFF.

V is TRBV4-3 and J is TRBJ1-4; no clear D gene. Germline V gene data show CDR1 as LGHNA and CDR2 as YSLEER. V was shortened by 8 bases and J by 4 bases, with 14 bases between the two germline ends. This CDR3 is 14 amino acids long. CDR3 sequence: CASRERHRNEKLFF. As DNA, the CDR3 is TGCGCCAGCCGTGAGCGACACCGTAATGAAAAACTGTTTTTT.

The J gene is TRBJ2-7, the V gene TRBV5-5, with D perhaps TRBD1 or TRBD2 (5 bases each). CDR3 length: 16 amino acids. In germline, CDR1 is SGHKS, CDR2 YYEKEE (reference sequence). Trimming removed 1 base from V and 0 bases from J, with 14 bases in between. This chain's CDR3 is CASSLLISGSSYEQYF. DNA for the CDR3: TGTGCCAGCAGCTTGTTAATATCAGGGAGCTCCTACGAGCAGTACTTC.

This sequence joins TRBV7-6 and TRBJ2-6, with D perhaps assigned TRBD1 or TRBD2 (6 bases each). The CDR3 is 21 amino acids. Germline CDR1 reads SGHVS; CDR2 reads FNYEAQ. V dropped 1 base and J dropped 0 bases, with 22 bases sitting between them. This CDR3 reads CASSLGRGLGQFGSGANVLTF. CDR3 sequence (DNA): TGTGCCAGCAGCTTAGGAAGGGGACTCGGACAGTTTGGCTCTGGGGCCAACGTCCTGACTTTC.

V gene TRBV30 combines with J gene TRBJ2-7; D call uncertain. Germline CDR1 GTSNPN, CDR2 SVGIG (reference sequence). Between the trimmed V and J ends, which lost 0 bases and 2 bases, there was a span of 8 bases. There are 13 residues in the CDR3. The CDR3 DNA is TGTGCCTGGAGTGTATCCGGCCCCTACGAGCAGTACTTC. Its translation: CAWSVSGPYEQYF.

The chain links TRBV2 to TRBJ2-1, with a weak D call TRBD1 (6 bases). Trimming pared 5 bases from V and 8 bases from J, leaving 10 bases between. The germline V gene has CDR1 SNHLY and CDR2 FYNNEI. The CDR3 is 12 residues long. The CDR3 is CASSYREYEQFF. DNA of the CDR3: TGTGCCAGCAGTTACAGGGAATATGAGCAGTTCTTC.

The V gene is TRBV2, the J gene TRBJ1-4, with D unclear. The CDR3 spans 13 residues. V was trimmed by 10 bases and J by 3 bases, leaving 12 bases between them. Germline values: CDR1 SNHLY, CDR2 FYNNEI. The CDR3 DNA reads as TGTGCCACGGGGATAACATCTAATGAAAAACTGTTTTTT. Its translation is CATGITSNEKLFF. The whole variable domain, filled in from reference TRBV2 and TRBJ1-4, reads EPEVTQTPSHQVTQMGQEVILRCVPISNHLYFYWYRQILGQKVEFLVSFYNNEISEKSEIFDDQFSVERPDGSNFTLKIRSTKLEDSAMYFCATGITSNEKLFFGSGTQLSVL.

The genes are TRBV10-3 and TRBJ2-1, with TRBD2 matching 16 bases. CDR1 is ENHRY, CDR2 SYGVKD, per germline. The CDR3 sequence is 14 residues long. V lost 10 bases to trimming and J lost 9 bases; unmatched junction nucleotides: 6. The CDR3 DNA is TGTGCCACCTCGGGACTAGCGGGAGGGGGTGAGCAGTTCTTC. Translating gives CATSGLAGGGEQFF.

In its sample, this clone was seen a few times. The V and J genes are TRBV4-2 and TRBJ2-7; the match to TRBD2 covers 7 bases. Per the germline V gene, CDR1 is LGHNA and CDR2 is YNFKEQ. V lost 3 bases and J lost 0; bases outside the gene matches: 5. The CDR3 consists of 15 residues. Here the CDR3 DNA reads TGTGCCAGCAGCCACCGCTGGGGGGGCTCCTACGAGCAGTACTTC. This codes for CASSHRWGGSYEQYF.

V and J are TRBV19 and TRBJ2-7, with D perhaps TRBD2 (6 bases). The CDR3 covers 18 residues. Germline V gene lookup returns CDR1 LNHDA and CDR2 SQIVND (reference sequence). Trimming left V 5 bases short and J 6 bases short, with 29 bases between. CDR3 in amino acids: CASSPRGGGVTMFSEQYF. In nucleotides, the CDR3 is TGTGCCAGTAGTCCCCGGGGAGGAGGGGTAACCATGTTCTCCGAGCAGTACTTC.

The genes are TRBV7-9 and TRBJ2-2; no reliable D call. Looked up from germline, CDR1 is SEHNR and CDR2 is FQNEAQ (reference sequence). This CDR3 spans 12 amino acids. The V and J ends lost 8 bases and 8 bases respectively, with 12 bases between them. The CDR3 sequence: CASEPPRGELFF. CDR3 nucleotide sequence: TGTGCCAGCGAACCCCCACGGGGGGAGCTGTTTTTT.

This clone is large. V usage is TRBV14 and J usage is TRBJ2-7, with 8 bases matching TRBD1. V shed 5 bases and J 3 bases; nucleotides not matched to a gene: 6. This CDR3 has 14 amino acids. Germline V lookup: CDR1 SGHDN, CDR2 FVKESK. CDR3 in amino acids: CASSGWDRRYEQYF. CDR3 bases: TGTGCCAGCAGCGGGTGGGACAGGCGCTACGAGCAGTACTTC.

The rearrangement links TRBV7-2 to TRBJ2-7; 11 bases line up with TRBD2. Germline V gives CDR1 SGHTA, CDR2 FQGNSA. The CDR3 consists of 18 residues. The J segment lost 0 bases and the V segment lost 5 bases, leaving 12 bases of the junction unmatched. CDR3 amino acids: CASSRLPVTSGASYEQYF. DNA for the CDR3: TGTGCCAGCAGCCGGCTACCCGTGACTAGCGGGGCCTCCTACGAGCAGTACTTC. Full variable domain (remainder filled in from reference TRBV7-2 and TRBJ2-7): GAGVSQSPSNKVTEKGKDVELRCDPISGHTALYWYRQSLGQGLEFLIYFQGNSAPDKSGLPSDRFSAERTGGSVSTLTIQRTQQEDSAVYLCASSRLPVTSGASYEQYFGPGTRLTVT.

The V gene is TRBV7-8, the J gene TRBJ1-4; 7 positions match TRBD1. This CDR3 contains 16 residues. The germline CDR1 and CDR2 sequences are SGHVS and FQNEAQ. Trimming took 0 bases from V and 5 from J; bases not matched to a gene: 6. The CDR3 region has the DNA TGTGCCAGCAGCTTAGCTTTACAGGGGAGGAATGAAAAACTGTTTTTT. Its translation: CASSLALQGRNEKLFF.

This chain joins TRBV4-3 and TRBJ2-1; TRBD2 matches at 7 bases. CDR3 length: 19 residues. V shed 0 bases and J 8 bases; nucleotides not matched to a gene: 19. Per germline, CDR1 LGHNA and CDR2 YSLEER. The CDR3 DNA sequence: TGCGCCAGCAGCCAAGATGGGGGGGTCGGGGCCCCCTTTACGGATGAGCAGTTCTTC. Residues: CASSQDGGVGAPFTDEQFF.

V is TRBV19 and J is TRBJ2-5; 11 nucleotides line up with TRBD2. The germline V gene encodes CDR1 LNHDA and CDR2 SQIVND (reference sequence). The trim removed 5 bases at V and 4 bases at J, leaving 12 bases unmatched. This CDR3 has 17 amino acids. The chain's CDR3 is CASSVPGLAGRLETQYF. The CDR3 nucleotides are TGTGCCAGTAGTGTTCCCGGACTAGCGGGCCGATTAGAGACCCAGTACTTC.

This clone was found once. The chain uses TRBV6-5 and TRBJ1-4, with TRBD1 as a possible D gene (6 bases). In germline, CDR1 is MNHEY, CDR2 SVGAGI. Trimming left V 4 bases short and J 4 bases short, with 13 bases between. The CDR3 extends over 15 amino acids. CDR3 sequence reads: CASSSDRSLNEKLFF. In DNA form, the CDR3 reads TGTGCCAGCAGTTCCGACAGGTCTCTTAATGAAAAACTGTTTTTT.